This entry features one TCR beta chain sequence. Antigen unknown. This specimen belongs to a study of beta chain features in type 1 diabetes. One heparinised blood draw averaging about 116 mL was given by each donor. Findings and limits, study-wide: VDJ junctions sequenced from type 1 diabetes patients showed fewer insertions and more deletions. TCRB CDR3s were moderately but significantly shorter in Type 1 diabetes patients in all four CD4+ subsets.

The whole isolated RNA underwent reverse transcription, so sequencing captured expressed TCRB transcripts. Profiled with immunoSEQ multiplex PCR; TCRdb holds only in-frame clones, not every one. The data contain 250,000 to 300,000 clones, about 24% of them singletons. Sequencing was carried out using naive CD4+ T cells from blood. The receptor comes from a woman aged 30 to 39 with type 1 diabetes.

The CDR3 loop is CASRATGAPNYGYTF. In DNA form, the CDR3 reads TGCGCCAGCAGAGCAACAGGGGCTCCTAACTATGGCTACACCTTC. The J gene is TRBJ1-2, the V gene TRBV4-1, with 7 bases identical to TRBD1. Germline V lookup: CDR1 MGHRA, CDR2 YSYEKL. The junction had 7 bases not matched to a gene; V was cut back by 6 bases and J by 0 bases. CDR3 length: 15 residues.